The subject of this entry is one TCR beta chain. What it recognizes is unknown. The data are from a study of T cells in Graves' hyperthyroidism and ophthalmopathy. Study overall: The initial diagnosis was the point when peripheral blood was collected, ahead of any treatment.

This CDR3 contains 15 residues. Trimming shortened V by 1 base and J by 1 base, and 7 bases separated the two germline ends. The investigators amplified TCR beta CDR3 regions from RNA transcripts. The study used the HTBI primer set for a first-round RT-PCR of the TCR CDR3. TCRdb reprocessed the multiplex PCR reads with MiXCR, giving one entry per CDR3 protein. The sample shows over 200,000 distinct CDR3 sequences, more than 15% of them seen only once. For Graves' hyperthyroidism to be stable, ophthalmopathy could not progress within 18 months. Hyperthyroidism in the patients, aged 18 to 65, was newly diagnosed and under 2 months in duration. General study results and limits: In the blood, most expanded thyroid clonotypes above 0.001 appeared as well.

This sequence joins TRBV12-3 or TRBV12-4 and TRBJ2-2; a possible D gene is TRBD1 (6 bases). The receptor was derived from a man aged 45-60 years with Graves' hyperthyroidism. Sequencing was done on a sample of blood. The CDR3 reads CASSLETGNTGELFF. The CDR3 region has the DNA TGTGCCAGCAGTTTAGAGACAGGGAACACCGGGGAGCTGTTTTTT.